The subject of this entry is one T cell receptor (beta chain). This clonotype was counted between two and nine times. Its specific antigen is unknown. Nothing much larger sits one base from this clone, and base qualities are not available. The CDR3 covers 15 residues, taking in both the cysteine and the phenylalanine. The sequence is cut down to CDR3 DNA, 45 bases in frame from base 1. V lost 0 bases and J lost 1 base, and the count of bases not matched to a germline gene is 2. CDR1 and CDR2, per the germline V gene, are LGHNA and YNFKEQ. This sample was included in a study of molecular identifiers for immune sequencing clone quantification (dated by TCRdb to 2016 to 2018). Regarding the research as a whole: For a replicate experiment, the RNA from either approximately 20,000 or 98,000 naive CD8 T cells was divided into five aliquots, and four of those aliquots went on to sequencing. This methods study used CD8 T cells to benchmark TCR RNA copy counting and molecular-identifier clustering-based TCR repertoire sequencing (MIDCIRS). Overall results and qualifications from the work: A single cell's worth of spiked-in Jurkat TCR RNA was reported detectable even among 900,000 to 1,000,000 naive CD8 T cells. Spiked-in Jurkat TCR RNA (about 10 copies' worth), which is not part of the donor repertoire, was contained in the naive libraries. When barcode sub-clustering was omitted, TCR diversity was inflated by chimeric consensus sequences, with chimeras reaching as high as 47%. Modeling estimated approximately 3 recovered TCR RNA copies per cell, compared with about ten by digital PCR, which implies 25% to 30% capture efficiency. Highly expanded clone sizes could be underestimated if identical TCR molecules share a barcode. In CMV-specific effector cells, over 99% of molecules were held by clones above 20 RNA copies, whereas under 1% of molecules were held by such clones in naive cells.

Libraries of naive CD8 T cells were built from approximately 20,000 to 1,000,000 sorted cells, with 10%, 30% or 50% of the purified RNA used. Naive CD8 T cells, defined as CD8+CD4-CCR7+CD45RA+, were FACS-sorted into RLT Plus buffer on a BD FACSAria II. Nine to eleven TCR copies' worth of Jurkat RNA were spiked into about 20,000-1,000,000 naive CD8 T cell samples to test detection sensitivity. Enrichment of CD8 T cells was performed with RosetteSep CD8+ T Cell Enrichment Cocktail and Ficoll-Paque, after which ACK red cell lysis was carried out. Library generation was performed with PCR. Sequencing used a NextSeq 500. Bulk TCR libraries were made following a previously described method, with the TCR primers given in Table S5. Total RNA was purified with the Qiagen AllPrep DNA/RNA kit. Before analysis, reads from multiple sequencing runs of one library were combined. Per the authors' processing: Reads were retained only if the reads had an exact TCR constant sequence, and the retained reads were trimmed to 150 nt and grouped according to their 12-nt molecular barcodes. Reads inside each barcode group were sub-clustered using a 15% Levenshtein threshold, and a quality-weighted consensus sequence was constructed for each RNA molecule. Non-functional sequences were filtered out, along with any lower-count sequence sitting one edit away from another sequence. On the basis of fitting two negative binomial distributions, barcode sub-clusters with fewer than 20% of the maximum read count were discarded. Clones were called with MiXCR by TCRdb after fastp trimmed the public reads at Q25, and only in-frame beta chains were retained. Identical CDR3 protein sequences are pooled into one entry, listed with their most common genes and DNA. TCRdb, rather than the study authors, made the V and J calls. The sample data list 400,000 to 600,000 distinct CDR3 sequences, and roughly 25% of these were observed just once. In total, the top ten clones hold around 0.76% of the sample.

The receptor's source is a human donor in good health. Some libraries in this study had Jurkat cell RNA spiked in. The rearrangement combines TRBV4-2 with TRBJ2-7, and 8 bases in between align with TRBD1. Sequencing was carried out using naive CD8+ T cells from blood, with Jurkat cell RNA spiked in. The sample's cell subset or site label, decoded: FACS-sorted CD8+CD4-CCR7+CD45RA+ naive T cells. The nucleotides are TGTGCCAGCAGCCAAGAACGGACAGGGTCCTACGAGCAGTACTTC. Translated, this gives CASSQERTGSYEQYF.